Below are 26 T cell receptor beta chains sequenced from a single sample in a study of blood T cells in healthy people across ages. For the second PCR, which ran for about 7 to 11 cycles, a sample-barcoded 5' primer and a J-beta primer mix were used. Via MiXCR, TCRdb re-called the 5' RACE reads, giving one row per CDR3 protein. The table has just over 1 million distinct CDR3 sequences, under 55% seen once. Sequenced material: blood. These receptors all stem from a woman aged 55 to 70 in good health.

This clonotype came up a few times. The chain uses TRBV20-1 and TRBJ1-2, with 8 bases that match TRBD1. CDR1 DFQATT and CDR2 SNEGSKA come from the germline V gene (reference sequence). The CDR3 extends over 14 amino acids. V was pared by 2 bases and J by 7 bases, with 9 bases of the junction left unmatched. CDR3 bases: TGCAGTGCTAGAAGCACAGGGGGGAAAGGTGGCTACACCTTC. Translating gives CSARSTGGKGGYTF.

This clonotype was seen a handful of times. In DNA form, the CDR3 reads TGTGCCAGCAGCCAAGATGCGAATGAGCAGTTCTTC. It encodes CASSQDANEQFF. This sequence joins TRBV3-1 and TRBJ2-1; D ambiguous. The CDR3 length is 12 residues. The germline gives CDR1 LGHDT, CDR2 YNNKEL (reference sequence). The V and J ends lost 0 bases and 7 bases respectively, with 4 bases between them.

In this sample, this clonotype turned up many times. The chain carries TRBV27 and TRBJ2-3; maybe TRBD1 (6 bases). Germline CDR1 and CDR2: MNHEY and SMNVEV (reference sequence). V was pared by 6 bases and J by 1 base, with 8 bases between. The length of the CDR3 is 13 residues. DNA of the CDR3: TGTGCCAGCAGCTGGACAGGCACAGATACGCAGTATTTT. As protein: CASSWTGTDTQYF.

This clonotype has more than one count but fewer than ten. CDR3 sequence (DNA): TGTGCCAGCAGTCTACACCCCGGTTACAATGAGCAGTTCTTC. Translated, it gives CASSLHPGYNEQFF. The V and J genes are TRBV12-3 or TRBV12-4 and TRBJ2-1; unclear D gene. The CDR3 is 14 amino acids. Trimming took 5 bases from V and 4 from J, leaving 12 bases between them.

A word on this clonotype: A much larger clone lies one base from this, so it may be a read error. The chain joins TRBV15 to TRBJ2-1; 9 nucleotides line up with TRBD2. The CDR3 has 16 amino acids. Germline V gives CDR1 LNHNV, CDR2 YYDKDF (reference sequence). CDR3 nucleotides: TGTGCCACCAGCAGCGTTAGCGGGAGTAAGTACAATGAGCGGTTCTTC. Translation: CATSSVSGSKYNERFF.

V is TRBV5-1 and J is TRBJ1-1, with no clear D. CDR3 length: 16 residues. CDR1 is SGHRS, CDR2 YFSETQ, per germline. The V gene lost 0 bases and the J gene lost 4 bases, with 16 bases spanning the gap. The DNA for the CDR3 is TGCGCCAGCAGCTTGGAGGGTCGGTGGGCGGTCACTGAAGCTTTCTTT. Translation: CASSLEGRWAVTEAFF.

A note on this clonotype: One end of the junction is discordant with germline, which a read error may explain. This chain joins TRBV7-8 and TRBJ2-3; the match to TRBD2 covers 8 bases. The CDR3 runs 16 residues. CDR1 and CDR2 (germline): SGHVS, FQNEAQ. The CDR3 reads CAGSHPAGESTDTQYF. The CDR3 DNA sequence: TGTGCCGGCAGCCATCCAGCGGGAGAGAGCACAGATACGCAGTATTTT.

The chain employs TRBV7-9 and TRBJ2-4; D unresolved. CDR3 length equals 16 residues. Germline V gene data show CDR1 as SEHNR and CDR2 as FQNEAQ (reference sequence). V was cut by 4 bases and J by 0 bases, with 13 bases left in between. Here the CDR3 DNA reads TGTGCCAGCAGCTCGACAAGTGGGGTAGCCAAAAACATTCAGTACTTC. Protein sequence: CASSSTSGVAKNIQYF.

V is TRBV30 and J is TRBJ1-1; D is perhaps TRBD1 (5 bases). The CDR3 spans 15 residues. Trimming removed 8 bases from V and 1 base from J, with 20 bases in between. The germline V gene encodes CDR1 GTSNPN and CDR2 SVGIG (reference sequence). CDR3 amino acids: CARTKGPRGNTEAFF. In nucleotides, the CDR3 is TGTGCCCGCACGAAGGGGCCCCGAGGGAACACTGAAGCTTTCTTT.

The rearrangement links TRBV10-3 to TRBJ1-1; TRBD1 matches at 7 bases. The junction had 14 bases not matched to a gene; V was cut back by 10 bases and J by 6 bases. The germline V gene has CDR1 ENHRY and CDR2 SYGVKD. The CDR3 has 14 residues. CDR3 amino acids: CATEPYRGSPEAFF. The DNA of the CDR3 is TGTGCCACCGAGCCCTACAGGGGATCCCCTGAAGCTTTCTTT.

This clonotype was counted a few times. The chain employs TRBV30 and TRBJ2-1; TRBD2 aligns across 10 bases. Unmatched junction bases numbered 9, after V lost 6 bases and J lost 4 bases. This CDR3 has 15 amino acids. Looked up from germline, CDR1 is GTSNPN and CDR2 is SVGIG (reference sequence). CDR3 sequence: CACGSQREGYNEQFF. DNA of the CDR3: TGTGCCTGCGGGAGCCAGCGGGAGGGATACAATGAGCAGTTCTTC.

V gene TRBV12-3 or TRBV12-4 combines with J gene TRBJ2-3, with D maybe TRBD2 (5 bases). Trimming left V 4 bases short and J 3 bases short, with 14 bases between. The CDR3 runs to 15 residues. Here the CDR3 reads CASSYHRGRTDTQYF. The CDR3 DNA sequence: TGTGCCAGCAGTTACCACAGAGGGAGAACAGATACGCAGTATTTT.

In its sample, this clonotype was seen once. This CDR3 is CASSRSEPWGEQFF. DNA of the CDR3: TGTGCCAGCAGCCGTAGCGAACCTTGGGGTGAGCAGTTCTTC. The chain uses TRBV7-6 and TRBJ2-1, with D perhaps TRBD2 (5 bases). The CDR3 length is 14 residues. Deletions cut 5 bases from V and 9 bases from J, with 17 bases between. Germline V CDR1 and CDR2: SGHVS, FNYEAQ.

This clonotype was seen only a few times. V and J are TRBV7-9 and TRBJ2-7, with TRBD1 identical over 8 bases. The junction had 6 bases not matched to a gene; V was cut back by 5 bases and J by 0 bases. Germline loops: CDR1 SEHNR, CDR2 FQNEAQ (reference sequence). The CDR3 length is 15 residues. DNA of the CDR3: TGTGCCAGCAGCGCCGGACAGGGAGGCTCCTACGAGCAGTACTTC. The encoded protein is CASSAGQGGSYEQYF.

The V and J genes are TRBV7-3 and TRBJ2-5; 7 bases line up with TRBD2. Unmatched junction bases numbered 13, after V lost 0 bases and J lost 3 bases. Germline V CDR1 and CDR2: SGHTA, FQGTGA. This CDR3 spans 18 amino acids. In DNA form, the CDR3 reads TGTGCCAGCAGCTTAACCCCTAGGGACGGGAGGACCAAAGAGACCCAGTACTTC. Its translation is CASSLTPRDGRTKETQYF. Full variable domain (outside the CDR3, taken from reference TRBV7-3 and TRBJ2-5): GAGVSQTPSNKVTEKGKYVELRCDPISGHTALYWYRQSLGQGPEFLIYFQGTGAADDSGLPNDRFFAVRPEGSVSTLKIQRTERGDSAVYLCASSLTPRDGRTKETQYFGPGTRLLVL.

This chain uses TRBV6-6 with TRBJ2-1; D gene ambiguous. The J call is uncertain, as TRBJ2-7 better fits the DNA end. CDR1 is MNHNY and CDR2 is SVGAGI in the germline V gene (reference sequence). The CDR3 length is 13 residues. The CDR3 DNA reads TGTGCCAGCAGTGACCAGAAGGTTTACGAGCAGTACTTC. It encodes CASSDQKVYEQYF.

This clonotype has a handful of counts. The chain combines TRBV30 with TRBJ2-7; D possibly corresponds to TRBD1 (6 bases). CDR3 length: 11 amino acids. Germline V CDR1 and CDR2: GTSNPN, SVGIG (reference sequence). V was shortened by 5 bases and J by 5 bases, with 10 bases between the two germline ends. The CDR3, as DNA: TGTGCCTGGGGCGAGGGGGACGAGCAGTACTTC. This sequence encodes CAWGEGDEQYF.

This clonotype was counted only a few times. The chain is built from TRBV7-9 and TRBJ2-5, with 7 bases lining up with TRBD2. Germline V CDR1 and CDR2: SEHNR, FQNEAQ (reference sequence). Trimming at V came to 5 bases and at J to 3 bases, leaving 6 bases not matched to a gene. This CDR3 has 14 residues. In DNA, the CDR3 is TGTGCCAGCAGCGTTACCGGGACTAAAGAGACCCAGTACTTC. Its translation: CASSVTGTKETQYF.

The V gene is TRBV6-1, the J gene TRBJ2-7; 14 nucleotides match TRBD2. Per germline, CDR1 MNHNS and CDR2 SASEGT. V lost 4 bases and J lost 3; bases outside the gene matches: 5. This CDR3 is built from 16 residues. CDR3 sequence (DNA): TGTGCCAGCAGTGGGGGACTAGCGGGAGAGCTCTACGAGCAGTACTTC. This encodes CASSGGLAGELYEQYF.

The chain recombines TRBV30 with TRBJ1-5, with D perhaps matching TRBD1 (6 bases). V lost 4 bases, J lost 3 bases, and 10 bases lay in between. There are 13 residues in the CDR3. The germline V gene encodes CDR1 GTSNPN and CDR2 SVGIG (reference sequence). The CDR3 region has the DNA TGTGCCTGGAACAGACAGGCCAATCAGCCCCAGCATTTT. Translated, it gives CAWNRQANQPQHF.

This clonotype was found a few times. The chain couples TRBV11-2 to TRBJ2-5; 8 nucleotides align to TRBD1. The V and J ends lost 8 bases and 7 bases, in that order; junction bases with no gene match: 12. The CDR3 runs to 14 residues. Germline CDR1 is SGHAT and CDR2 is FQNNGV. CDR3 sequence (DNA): TGTGCCAGCGCACAGGGGGTCCGAACGGGGACCCAGTACTTC. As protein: CASAQGVRTGTQYF.

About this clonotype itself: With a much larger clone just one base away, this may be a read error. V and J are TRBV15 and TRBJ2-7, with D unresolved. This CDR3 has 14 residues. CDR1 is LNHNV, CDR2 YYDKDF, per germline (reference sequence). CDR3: CAISRVGRLDEQYF. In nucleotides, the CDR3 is TGTGCCATCAGCAGAGTCGGCAGGTTGGACGAGCAGTACTTC.

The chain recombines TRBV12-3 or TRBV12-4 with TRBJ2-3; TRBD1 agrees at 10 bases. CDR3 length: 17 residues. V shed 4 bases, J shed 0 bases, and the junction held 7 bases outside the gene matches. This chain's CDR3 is CASSSGTGVASTDTQYF. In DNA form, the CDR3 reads TGTGCCAGCAGTTCCGGGACAGGGGTGGCCAGCACAGATACGCAGTATTTT.

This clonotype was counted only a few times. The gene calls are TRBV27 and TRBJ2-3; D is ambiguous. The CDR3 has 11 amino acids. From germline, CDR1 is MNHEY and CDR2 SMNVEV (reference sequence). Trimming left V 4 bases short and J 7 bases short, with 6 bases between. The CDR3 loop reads CASSSHNTQYF. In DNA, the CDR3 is TGTGCCAGCAGTTCGCACAATACGCAGTATTTT.

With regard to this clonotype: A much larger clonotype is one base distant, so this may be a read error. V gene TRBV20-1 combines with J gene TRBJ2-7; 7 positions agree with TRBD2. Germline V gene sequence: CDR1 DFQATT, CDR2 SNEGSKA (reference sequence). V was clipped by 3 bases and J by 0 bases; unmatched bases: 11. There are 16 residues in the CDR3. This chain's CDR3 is CSASGTNGYSSYEQYF. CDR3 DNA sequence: TGCAGTGCTAGCGGGACTAACGGGTATAGCTCCTACGAGCAGTACTTC.

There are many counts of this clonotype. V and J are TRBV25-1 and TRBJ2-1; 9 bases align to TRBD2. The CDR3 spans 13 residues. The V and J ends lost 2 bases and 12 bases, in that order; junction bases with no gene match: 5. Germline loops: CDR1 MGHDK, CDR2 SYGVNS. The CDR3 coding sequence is TGTGCCAGCAGTGAAGGGGGAGCGGGAGGGCAGTTCTTC. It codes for CASSEGGAGGQFF.